This record looks at one T cell receptor beta chain sequence and its context. This clone was seen a few times. Its antigen is still unknown. Nothing much larger sits one base from this clone, and base qualities are not available. This entry comes from a study of blood T cell repertoires in COVID-19 (dated by TCRdb to 2020 to 2021). Regarding the study in general: Samples from collaborators originated in the United States, Italy and Spain and spanned both the acute and convalescent phases of COVID-19. HLA class I and class II types, where available, came from metadata supplied by the sample provider rather than from assay-based typing. The repertoires were released in a freely available public database intended as a resource for research on the immune response to SARS-CoV-2. Subjects who had been exposed to COVID-19, were actively infected with it, or had recovered from it provided the deeply sampled blood TCRbeta repertoires that made up the dataset. The material from the prospective study consisted of cDNA or gDNA derived from T cells, B-cell-depleted T cells, or PBMCs. Samples were obtained from the ongoing ImmuneRACE study (first 160 participants) and from over 1,000 subjects provided by 6 global collaborators. Sample metadata almost always included a de-identified subject ID, COVID-19 status, age in years and sex.

Paper-wide results and their limitations: Clinical and demographic metadata were provided uncurated, with the amount varying by source and participant.

At one collaborating source in Seattle, patients were enrolled during active infection and were followed longitudinally through the course of disease. Whole blood was collected in K2EDTA tubes by collaborating institutions according to the institutions' own protocols. Collaborator samples were shipped for TCRbeta analysis as frozen whole blood, isolated PBMCs, or DNA extracted from either sample type. The immunoSEQ Assay, a bias-controlled multiplex PCR, was used to amplify TCRbeta CDR3 regions from genomic DNA. Under the source paper's analysis protocol: Nucleated cell counts per sample were estimated from amplification of reference gene primers within the assay. To quantify the absolute abundance of each unique TCRbeta CDR3 rearrangement, sequence reads were collapsed and filtered. For each sample, productive Simpson clonality was calculated as the square root of Simpson's diversity index over productive rearrangements. TCRdb's version of the immuneACCESS table is confined to in-frame rearrangements and falls short of the full clone set. An unresolved V gene accounts for under half of the shortfall where checked; the remainder is of unknown origin. That table gives V, J and clone size, and the DNA gave D and trimming. A total of 120,000 or so clones appear in this sample, around 81% of them only once. The top ten constitute about 15% of the sample.

The sample was peripheral blood. This TCR derives from a man in his thirties or forties with COVID-19, enrolled during active disease.

The nucleotide sequence reads TGTGCCAGCAGTTTACCAGGGACAGGGGTTTCCTACGAGCAGTACTTC. This is translated as CASSLPGTGVSYEQYF. Here the chain combines TRBV28 and TRBJ2-7, and 10 bases in between align with TRBD1. Trimming removed 2 bases from V and 1 base from J; the gene matches leave 5 bases unexplained. CDR1 and CDR2, looked up from the germline V gene, are MDHEN and SYDVKM. Including the terminal cysteine and phenylalanine, the CDR3 comprises 16 residues. Solely the CDR3 DNA is kept, with 48 bases framed from the first base.